The text below deals with one T cell receptor (beta chain). Its matching antigen is unknown. The sample comes from a study of T cell responses to AZD1222 COVID-19 vaccine. Findings and caveats of the study: Samples come after the peak T cell response, not at day 14.

Sequenced by immunoSEQ multiplex PCR; TCRdb stores in-frame clones only, minus some. The table includes under 170,000 clones, 92% detected once. The source of this sequence is an adult who received the AZD1222 COVID-19 vaccine. The source was peripheral blood, collected 28 days after the second AZD1222 dose.

CDR3 residues: CASSEGVYNEQFF. As DNA, the CDR3 is TGTGCCAGCAGTGAGGGGGTCTACAATGAGCAGTTCTTC. The genes are TRBV2 and TRBJ2-1; D could derive from TRBD1 or TRBD2 (5 bases each). The V end was cut by 3 bases, the J end by 3 bases, with 6 bases between. Germline values: CDR1 SNHLY, CDR2 FYNNEI. The CDR3 runs 13 residues.